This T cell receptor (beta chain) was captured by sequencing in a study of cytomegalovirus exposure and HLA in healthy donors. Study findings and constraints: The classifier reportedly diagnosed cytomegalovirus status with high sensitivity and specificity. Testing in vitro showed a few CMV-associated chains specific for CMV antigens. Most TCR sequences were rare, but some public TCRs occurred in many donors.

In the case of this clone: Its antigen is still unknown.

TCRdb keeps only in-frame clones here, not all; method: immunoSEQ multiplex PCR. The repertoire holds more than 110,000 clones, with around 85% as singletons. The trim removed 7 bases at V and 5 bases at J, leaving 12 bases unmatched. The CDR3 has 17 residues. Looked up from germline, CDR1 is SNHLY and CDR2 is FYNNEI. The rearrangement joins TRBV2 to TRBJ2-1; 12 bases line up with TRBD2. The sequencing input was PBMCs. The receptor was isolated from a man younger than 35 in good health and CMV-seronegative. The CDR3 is CASNSRTSGAVNNEQFF. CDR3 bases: TGTGCCAGCAACAGCCGGACTAGCGGGGCAGTTAACAATGAGCAGTTCTTC.